These 14 T cell receptor beta chains were sequenced from one sample in a study of STAT5B mutations in CD4+ large granular lymphocyte leukemia. Assay: immunoSEQ multiplex PCR; the TCRdb copy retains only in-frame clones and omits some. The table has 20,000 to 30,000 clones, 81% seen once. Input material: CD4+ T cells from blood buffy coats. These receptor sequences come from a human donor in good health.

The table lists this clone with a count of one. The chain is built from TRBV6-5 and TRBJ2-3; D possibly corresponds to TRBD2 (6 bases). Germline V gives CDR1 MNHEY, CDR2 SVGAGI. CDR3 size: 13 residues. V was shortened by 6 bases and J by 0 bases, with 7 bases between the two germline ends. The CDR3 protein is CASRGLSTDTQYF. In DNA form, the CDR3 reads TGTGCCAGCAGGGGACTCAGCACAGATACGCAGTATTTT.

This clone was observed a single time. This chain connects TRBV21-1 to TRBJ2-7. TRBV21-1 corresponds to a pseudogene. CDR3 length: 14 amino acids. In DNA, the CDR3 is TGTGCCAGCACCGTGGACCCTCCGAGGTACGAGCAGTACTTC. Translation gives CASTVDPPRYEQYF.

This clone was seen a single time. The gene calls are TRBV10-3 and TRBJ2-5; D remains unclear. This CDR3 has 13 amino acids. Trimming left V 3 bases short and J 3 bases short, with 8 bases between. Germline CDR1 ENHRY, CDR2 SYGVKD. The CDR3: CAISDLTKETQYF. Written as DNA, the CDR3 is TGTGCCATCAGTGATTTAACGAAAGAGACCCAGTACTTC.

The chain combines TRBV19 with TRBJ1-3, with 10 bases lining up with TRBD1. Trimming took 8 bases from V and 4 from J; bases not matched to a gene: 11. Germline V gene sequence: CDR1 LNHDA, CDR2 SQIVND (reference sequence). The CDR3 covers 16 residues. The CDR3 reads CASGTGELLAGNTIYF. The CDR3 DNA reads as TGTGCCAGTGGGACAGGGGAATTATTAGCCGGAAACACCATATATTTT.

This clone was counted between two and nine times. This rearrangement joins TRBV6-1 to TRBJ2-2; D gene uncertain. CDR3 length: 13 amino acids. Germline V CDR1 and CDR2: MNHNS, SASEGT. V lost 7 bases, J lost 5 bases, and 11 bases lay in between. This CDR3 reads CASNGKETGELFF. The CDR3 DNA sequence: TGTGCCAGCAATGGCAAGGAGACCGGGGAGCTGTTTTTT.

The rearrangement links TRBV7-8 to TRBJ1-2; D unclear. Trimming cost V 5 bases and J 0 bases, with 10 bases left between them. From germline, CDR1 is SGHVS and CDR2 FQNEAQ. The CDR3 length is 14 residues. CDR3 loop: CASSPGTANYGYTF. The CDR3 DNA reads TGTGCCAGCAGCCCCGGCACAGCTAACTATGGCTACACCTTC.

The chain links TRBV19 to TRBJ2-1; D unclear. The CDR3 runs 13 residues. V was clipped by 4 bases and J by 5 bases, with 9 bases between them. The germline V gene has CDR1 LNHDA and CDR2 SQIVND (reference sequence). DNA of the CDR3: TGTGCCAGTAGTAGATCAAAAAACAATGAGCAGTTCTTC. This encodes CASSRSKNNEQFF.

In this sample, this clone turned up once. This chain uses TRBV5-4 with TRBJ1-1; no firm D call. The CDR3 is made up of 15 amino acids. Germline values: CDR1 SGHNT, CDR2 YYREEE (reference sequence). V was trimmed by 3 bases and J by 2 bases, leaving 14 bases between them. This CDR3 is CASSSGRQVNTEAFF. For the CDR3, the DNA is TGTGCCAGCAGCTCCGGCCGGCAGGTTAACACTGAAGCTTTCTTT.

The chain joins TRBV21-1 to TRBJ1-6. TRBV21-1 is tagged as a pseudogene. The CDR3 runs 15 residues. CDR3 amino acids: CASSKDPEVASPLHF. The CDR3 DNA is TGTGCCAGCAGCAAAGATCCCGAGGTGGCTTCACCCCTCCACTTT.

This chain uses TRBV6-1 with TRBJ1-2; tentative D call: TRBD1 (6 bases). This CDR3 spans 18 amino acids. The germline V gene encodes CDR1 MNHNS and CDR2 SASEGT. Trimming cost V 2 bases and J 5 bases, with 24 bases left between them. The CDR3 bases are TGTGCCAGCAGTGAATTTATACTGAGGACAGACCCTACATATGGCTACACCTTC. This sequence encodes CASSEFILRTDPTYGYTF.

This clone was counted between two and nine times. V is TRBV4-1 and J is TRBJ1-2, with D perhaps TRBD1 (5 bases). Germline assignment: CDR1 MGHRA and CDR2 YSYEKL. The germline V and J ends were trimmed by 5 bases and 4 bases, with 17 bases remaining between them. This CDR3 is 15 amino acids long. The CDR3 loop reads CASSTTLTVGYGYTF. CDR3 bases: TGCGCCAGCAGCACCACGTTGACAGTGGGCTATGGCTACACCTTC.

The rearrangement links TRBV5-1 to TRBJ2-3; no definite D call. CDR3 length: 14 amino acids. V lost 3 bases and J lost 1, with 9 bases in between. Germline loops: CDR1 SGHRS, CDR2 YFSETQ. This CDR3 reads CASSSPRGTDTQYF. The CDR3 coding sequence is TGCGCCAGCAGCTCCCCCCGGGGCACAGATACGCAGTATTTT. Full variable domain (outside the CDR3, taken from reference TRBV5-1 and TRBJ2-3): KAGVTQTPRYLIKTRGQQVTLSCSPISGHRSVSWYQQTPGQGLQFLFEYFSETQRNKGNFPGRFSGRQFSNSRSEMNVSTLELGDSALYLCASSSPRGTDTQYFGPGTRLTVL.

Points on this clone: One junction end does not reproduce the germline sequence, and a read error may be involved. At the DNA level, this CDR3 is encoded by other sequences in the same sample as well. The V call is TRBV29-1, the J call TRBJ1-1; TRBD1 might be the D (5 bases). In germline, CDR1 is SQVTM, CDR2 ANQGSEA. The CDR3 contains 12 residues. CDR3 loop: CSVVRANTEAFF. CDR3 nucleotides: TGCAGCGTGGTCAGGGCAAACACTGAAGCCTTCTTT.

The gene calls are TRBV5-4 and TRBJ2-2; D may correspond to TRBD1 or TRBD2 (5 bases each). Between the trimmed V and J ends, which lost 0 bases and 7 bases, there was a span of 13 bases. Per the germline V gene, CDR1 is SGHNT and CDR2 is YYREEE (reference sequence). This CDR3 is 15 amino acids long. The CDR3 here is CASSLAGAQSGELFF. The CDR3 DNA follows: TGTGCCAGCAGCTTGGCCGGGGCGCAGAGCGGGGAGCTGTTTTTT. Full variable domain (remainder filled in from reference TRBV5-4 and TRBJ2-2): ETGVTQSPTHLIKTRGQQVTLRCSSQSGHNTVSWYQQALGQGPQFIFQYYREEENGRGNFPPRFSGLQFPNYSSELNVNALELDDSALYLCASSLAGAQSGELFFGEGSRLTVL.